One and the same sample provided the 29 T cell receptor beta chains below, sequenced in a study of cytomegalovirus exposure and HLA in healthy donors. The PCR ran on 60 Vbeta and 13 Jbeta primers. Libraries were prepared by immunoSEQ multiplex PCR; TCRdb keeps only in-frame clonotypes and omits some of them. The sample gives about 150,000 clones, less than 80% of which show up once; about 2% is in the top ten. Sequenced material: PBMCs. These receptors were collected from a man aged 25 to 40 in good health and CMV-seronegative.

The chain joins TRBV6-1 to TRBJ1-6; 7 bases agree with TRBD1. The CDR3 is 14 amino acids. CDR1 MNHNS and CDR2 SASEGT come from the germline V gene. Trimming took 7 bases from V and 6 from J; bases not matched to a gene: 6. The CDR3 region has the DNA TGTGCCAGCATCCTGGACAGGATTAATTCACCCCTCCACTTT. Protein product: CASILDRINSPLHF.

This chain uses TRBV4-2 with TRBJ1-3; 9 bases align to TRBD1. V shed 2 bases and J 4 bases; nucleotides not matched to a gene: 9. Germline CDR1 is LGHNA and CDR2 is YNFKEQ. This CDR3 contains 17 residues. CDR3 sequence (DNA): TGTGCCAGCAGCCAACCCTACAGGGGGCCTAGAGGAAACACCATATATTTT. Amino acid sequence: CASSQPYRGPRGNTIYF.

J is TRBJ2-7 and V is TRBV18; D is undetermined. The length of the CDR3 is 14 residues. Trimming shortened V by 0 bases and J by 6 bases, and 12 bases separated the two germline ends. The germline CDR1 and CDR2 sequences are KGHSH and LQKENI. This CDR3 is CASSPPGSSSEQYF. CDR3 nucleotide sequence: TGTGCCAGCTCACCACCCGGGTCGTCTAGCGAGCAGTACTTC. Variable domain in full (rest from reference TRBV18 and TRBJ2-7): NAGVMQNPRHLVRRRGQEARLRCSPMKGHSHVYWYRQLPEEGLKFMVYLQKENIIDESGMPKERFSAEFPKEGPSILRIQQVVRGDSAAYFCASSPPGSSSEQYFGPGTRLTVT.

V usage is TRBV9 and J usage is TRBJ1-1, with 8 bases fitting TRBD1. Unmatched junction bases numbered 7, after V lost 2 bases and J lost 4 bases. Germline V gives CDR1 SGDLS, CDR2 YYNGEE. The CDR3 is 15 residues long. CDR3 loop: CASSVLAQGGTEAFF. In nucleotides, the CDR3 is TGTGCCAGCAGCGTTTTAGCACAGGGGGGCACTGAAGCTTTCTTT.

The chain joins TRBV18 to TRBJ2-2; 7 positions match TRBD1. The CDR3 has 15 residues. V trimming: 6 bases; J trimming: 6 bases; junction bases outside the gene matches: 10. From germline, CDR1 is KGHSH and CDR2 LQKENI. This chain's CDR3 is CASSPGTVPPGELFF. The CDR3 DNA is TGTGCCAGCTCGCCGGGGACAGTTCCCCCCGGGGAGCTGTTTTTT.

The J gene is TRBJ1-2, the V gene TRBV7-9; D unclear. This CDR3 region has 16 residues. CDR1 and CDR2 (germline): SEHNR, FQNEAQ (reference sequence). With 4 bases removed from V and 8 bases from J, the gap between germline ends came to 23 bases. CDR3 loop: CASSSLSSSTVIGYTF. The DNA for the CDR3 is TGTGCCAGCAGCTCGCTATCCAGTAGCACGGTGATCGGCTACACCTTC.

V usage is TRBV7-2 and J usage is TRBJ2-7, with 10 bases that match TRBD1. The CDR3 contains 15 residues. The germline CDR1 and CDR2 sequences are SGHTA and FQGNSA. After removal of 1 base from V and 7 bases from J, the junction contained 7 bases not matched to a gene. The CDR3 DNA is TGTGCCAGCAGCTTAGGGACAGGGGGAGGGAGGGAGCAGTACTTC. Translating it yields CASSLGTGGGREQYF.

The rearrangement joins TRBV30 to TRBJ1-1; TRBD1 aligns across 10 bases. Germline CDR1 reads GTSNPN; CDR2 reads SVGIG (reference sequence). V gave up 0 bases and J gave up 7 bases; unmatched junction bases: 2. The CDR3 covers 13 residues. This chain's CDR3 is CAWSVGQGDEAFF. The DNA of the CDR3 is TGTGCCTGGAGTGTAGGACAGGGGGATGAAGCTTTCTTT. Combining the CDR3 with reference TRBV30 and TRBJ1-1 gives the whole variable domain SQTIHQWPATLVQPVGSPLSLECTVEGTSNPNLYWYRQAAGRGLQLLFYSVGIGQISSEVPQNLSASRPQDRQFILSSKKLLLSDSGFYLCAWSVGQGDEAFFGQGTRLTVV.

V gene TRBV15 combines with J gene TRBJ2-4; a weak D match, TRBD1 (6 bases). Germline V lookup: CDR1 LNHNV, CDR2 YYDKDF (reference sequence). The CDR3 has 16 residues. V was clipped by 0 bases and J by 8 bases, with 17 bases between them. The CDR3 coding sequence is TGTGCCACCAGCAGAGATCAGGACAGCAAGCTGGACATTCAGTACTTC. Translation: CATSRDQDSKLDIQYF.

CDR3 sequence: CASSSPGNEQFF. CDR3 in DNA: TGTGCCAGCAGCTCCCCGGGGAATGAGCAGTTCTTC. This chain links TRBV6-6 with TRBJ2-1; the D gene is possibly TRBD2 (5 bases). CDR3 length: 12 amino acids. Germline loops: CDR1 MNHNY, CDR2 SVGAGI (reference sequence). Deletions cut 6 bases from V and 7 bases from J, with 10 bases between.

CDR3 in amino acids: CASSTRTGKETQYF. The CDR3 DNA follows: TGTGCCAGCAGCACTCGGACAGGGAAAGAGACCCAGTACTTC. The chain combines TRBV9 with TRBJ2-5; TRBD1 agrees at 8 bases. The CDR3 extends over 14 amino acids. Germline lookup yields CDR1 SGDLS and CDR2 YYNGEE. The V segment lost 4 bases and the J segment 3 bases; nucleotides outside the gene matches: 5.

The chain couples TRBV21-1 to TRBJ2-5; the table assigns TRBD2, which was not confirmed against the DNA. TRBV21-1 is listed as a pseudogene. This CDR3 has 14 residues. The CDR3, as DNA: TGTGCCAGCAGCAAAGATGGGGAGGAAGAGACCCAGTACTTC. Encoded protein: CASSKDGEEETQYF.

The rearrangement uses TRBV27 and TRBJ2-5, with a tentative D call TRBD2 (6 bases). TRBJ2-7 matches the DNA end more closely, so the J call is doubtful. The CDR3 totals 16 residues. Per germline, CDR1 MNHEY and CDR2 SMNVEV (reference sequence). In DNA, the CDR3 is TGTGCCAGCAGCCCCGGGAGCGGGCAGTGGGCCTACGAGCAGTACTTC. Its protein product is CASSPGSGQWAYEQYF.

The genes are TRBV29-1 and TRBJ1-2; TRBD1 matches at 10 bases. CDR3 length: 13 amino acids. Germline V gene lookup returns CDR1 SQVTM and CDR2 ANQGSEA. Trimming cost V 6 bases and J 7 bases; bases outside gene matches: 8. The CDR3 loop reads CSVARQGASGYTF. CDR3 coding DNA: TGCAGCGTAGCCCGACAGGGGGCAAGTGGCTACACCTTC.

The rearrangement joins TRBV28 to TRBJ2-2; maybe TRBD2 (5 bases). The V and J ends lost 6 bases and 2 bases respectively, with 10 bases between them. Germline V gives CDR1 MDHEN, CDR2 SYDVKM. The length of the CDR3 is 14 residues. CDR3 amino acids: CASRDGGNTGELFF. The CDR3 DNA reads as TGTGCCAGCAGGGACGGAGGAAACACCGGGGAGCTGTTTTTT.

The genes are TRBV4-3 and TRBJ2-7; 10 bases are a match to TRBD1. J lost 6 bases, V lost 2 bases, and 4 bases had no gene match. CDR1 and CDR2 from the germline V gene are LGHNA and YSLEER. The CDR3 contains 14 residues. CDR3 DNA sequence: TGCGCCAGCAGCCAACATCGACAGGGGGCCGAGCAGTACTTC. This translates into CASSQHRQGAEQYF.

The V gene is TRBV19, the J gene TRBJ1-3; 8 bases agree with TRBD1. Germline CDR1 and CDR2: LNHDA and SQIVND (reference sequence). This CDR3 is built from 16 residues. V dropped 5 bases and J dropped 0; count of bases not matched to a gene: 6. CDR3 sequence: CASSDRQGASGNTIYF. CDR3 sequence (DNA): TGTGCCAGTAGTGATCGTCAGGGGGCCTCTGGAAACACCATATATTTT.

CDR3: CASSLVTGPYNSPLHF. The CDR3 nucleotides read TGCGCCAGCAGCTTGGTCACAGGCCCCTATAATTCACCCCTCCACTTT. V usage is TRBV5-1 and J usage is TRBJ1-6; a weak D match, TRBD1 (5 bases). CDR3 length: 16 residues. Germline assignment: CDR1 SGHRS and CDR2 YFSETQ. Trimming pared 0 bases from V and 2 bases from J, leaving 9 bases between.

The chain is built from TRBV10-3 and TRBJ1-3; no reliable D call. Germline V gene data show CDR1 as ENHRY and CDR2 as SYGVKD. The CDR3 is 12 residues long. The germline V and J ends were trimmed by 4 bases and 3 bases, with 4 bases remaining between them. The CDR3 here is CAISVLGNTIYF. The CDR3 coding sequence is TGTGCCATCAGTGTACTTGGAAACACCATATATTTT.

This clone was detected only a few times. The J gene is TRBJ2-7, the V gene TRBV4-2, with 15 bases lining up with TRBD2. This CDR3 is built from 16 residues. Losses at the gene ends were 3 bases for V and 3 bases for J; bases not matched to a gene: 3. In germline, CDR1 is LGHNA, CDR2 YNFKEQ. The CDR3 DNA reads TGTGCCAGCAGCCATGGGACTAGCGGGGGGAACTACGAGCAGTACTTC. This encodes CASSHGTSGGNYEQYF.

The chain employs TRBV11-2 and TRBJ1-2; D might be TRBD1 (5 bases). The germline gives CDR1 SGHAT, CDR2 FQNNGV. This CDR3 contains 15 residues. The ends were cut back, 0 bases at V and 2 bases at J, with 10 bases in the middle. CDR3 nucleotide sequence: TGTGCCAGCAGCTTAGAGTGGGGCCGCAACTATGGCTACACCTTC. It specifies CASSLEWGRNYGYTF.

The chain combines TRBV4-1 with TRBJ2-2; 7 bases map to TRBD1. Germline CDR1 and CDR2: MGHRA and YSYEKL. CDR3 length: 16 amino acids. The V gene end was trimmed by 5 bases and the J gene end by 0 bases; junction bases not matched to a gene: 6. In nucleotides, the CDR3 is TGCGCCAGCAGCAGACAGGGCGAAGCGAACACCGGGGAGCTGTTTTTT. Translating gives CASSRQGEANTGELFF.

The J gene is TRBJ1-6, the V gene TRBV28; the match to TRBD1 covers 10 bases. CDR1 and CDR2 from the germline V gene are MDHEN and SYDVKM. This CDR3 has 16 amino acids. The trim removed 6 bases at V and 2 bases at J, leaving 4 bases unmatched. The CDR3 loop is CASSNGQGAYNSPLHF. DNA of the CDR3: TGTGCCAGCAGCAACGGACAGGGGGCCTATAATTCACCCCTCCACTTT.

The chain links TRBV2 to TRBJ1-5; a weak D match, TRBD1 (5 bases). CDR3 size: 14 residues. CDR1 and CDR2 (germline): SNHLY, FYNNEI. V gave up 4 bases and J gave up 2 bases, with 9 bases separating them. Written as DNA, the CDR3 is TGTGCCAGCAGTGGTTTAGGGGGCAATCAGCCCCAGCATTTT. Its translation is CASSGLGGNQPQHF. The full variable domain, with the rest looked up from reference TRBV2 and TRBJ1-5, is EPEVTQTPSHQVTQMGQEVILRCVPISNHLYFYWYRQILGQKVEFLVSFYNNEISEKSEIFDDQFSVERPDGSNFTLKIRSTKLEDSAMYFCASSGLGGNQPQHFGDGTRLSIL.

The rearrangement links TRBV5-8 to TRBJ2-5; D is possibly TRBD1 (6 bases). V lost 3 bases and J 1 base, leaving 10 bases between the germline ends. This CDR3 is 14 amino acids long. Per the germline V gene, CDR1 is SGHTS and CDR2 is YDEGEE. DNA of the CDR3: TGTGCCAGCAGCTCCGGGACATTCCAAGAGACCCAGTACTTC. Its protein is CASSSGTFQETQYF.

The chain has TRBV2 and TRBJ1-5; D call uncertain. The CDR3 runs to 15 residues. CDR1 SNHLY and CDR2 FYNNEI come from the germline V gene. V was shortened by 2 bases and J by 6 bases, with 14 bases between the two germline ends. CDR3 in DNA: TGTGCCAGCAGTGAATCGGTGGGTGGGCCTCAGCCCCAGCATTTT. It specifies CASSESVGGPQPQHF.

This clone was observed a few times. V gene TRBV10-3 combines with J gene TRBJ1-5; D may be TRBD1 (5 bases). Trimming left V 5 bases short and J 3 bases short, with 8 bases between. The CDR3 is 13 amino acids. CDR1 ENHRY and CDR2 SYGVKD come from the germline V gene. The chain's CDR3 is CAISKGPNQPQHF. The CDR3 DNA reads TGTGCCATCAGTAAGGGGCCCAATCAGCCCCAGCATTTT.

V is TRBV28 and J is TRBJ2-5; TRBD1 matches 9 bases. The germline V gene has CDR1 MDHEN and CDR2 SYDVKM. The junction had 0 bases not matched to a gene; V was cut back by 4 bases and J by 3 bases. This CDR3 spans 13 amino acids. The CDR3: CASSWDREETQYF. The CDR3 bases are TGTGCCAGCAGTTGGGACAGGGAAGAGACCCAGTACTTC.

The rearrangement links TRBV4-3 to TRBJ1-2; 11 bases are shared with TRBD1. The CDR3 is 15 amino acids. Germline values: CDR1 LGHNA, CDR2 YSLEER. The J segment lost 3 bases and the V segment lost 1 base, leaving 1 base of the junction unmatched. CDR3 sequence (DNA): TGCGCCAGCAGCCAAGGGACAGGGGGCGACTATGGCTACACCTTC. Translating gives CASSQGTGGDYGYTF.